A single sample is the source of the 18 T cell receptor beta chains below, sequenced in a study of blood T cell repertoires in COVID-19. Clones were sequenced by immunoSEQ multiplex PCR, and TCRdb holds only the in-frame ones, with some missing. The sample lists under 250,000 clones; about 87% were seen once. Input material: PBMCs or T cells enriched from blood (not recorded which). Source of these receptors: a woman between 25 and 40 years old who had been exposed to COVID-19.

This chain uses TRBV5-1 with TRBJ1-2; D uncertain. Trimming took 0 bases from V and 6 from J, leaving 9 bases between them. Germline V gives CDR1 SGHRS, CDR2 YFSETQ. The CDR3 spans 13 residues. As DNA, the CDR3 is TGCGCCAGCAGCTTGGAAGGACTCAATGGCTACACCTTC. Its translation is CASSLEGLNGYTF. The full variable domain, its missing parts supplied by reference TRBV5-1 and TRBJ1-2, is KAGVTQTPRYLIKTRGQQVTLSCSPISGHRSVSWYQQTPGQGLQFLFEYFSETQRNKGNFPGRFSGRQFSNSRSEMNVSTLELGDSALYLCASSLEGLNGYTFGSGTRLTVV.

J is TRBJ2-2 and V is TRBV4-1; 7 bases map to TRBD2. This CDR3 contains 16 residues. V trimming: 0 bases; J trimming: 7 bases; junction bases outside the gene matches: 8. Germline CDR1 MGHRA, CDR2 YSYEKL. CDR3 loop: CASSQDGGRAFGELFF. In DNA form, the CDR3 reads TGCGCCAGCAGCCAAGATGGAGGGAGGGCCTTCGGGGAGCTGTTTTTT.

The rearrangement joins TRBV7-8 to TRBJ2-1; TRBD2 aligns across 9 bases. Trimming removed 1 base from V and 6 bases from J; junction bases left unmatched: 19. The germline CDR1 and CDR2 sequences are SGHVS and FQNEAQ. This CDR3 contains 20 residues. The CDR3 DNA is TGTGCCAGCAGCTTAGGCGCGGGGGTGTCTAGCGGGACCACGCGCAATGAGCAGTTCTTC. It is translated as CASSLGAGVSSGTTRNEQFF.

The sample holds one count of this clone. The genes are TRBV14 and TRBJ2-1; 10 bases are a match to TRBD2. CDR1 and CDR2 from the germline V gene are SGHDN and FVKESK. Unmatched junction bases numbered 12, after V lost 3 bases and J lost 10 bases. The CDR3 runs to 16 residues. The CDR3 sequence: CASSHEQGLATLEQFF. The CDR3 nucleotides are TGTGCCAGCAGCCACGAACAGGGACTAGCGACTTTGGAGCAGTTCTTC.

With respect to this clone: The junction differs from germline at one of its ends, possibly a read error. This chain connects TRBV6-5 to TRBJ1-3; D is uncertain. The CDR3 covers 14 residues. The V gene's germline CDR1 is MNHEY and CDR2 SVGAGI. CDR3: CASTYRPGGNTIYF. CDR3 in DNA: TGTGCCAGCACTTACCGGCCAGGAGGAAACACCATATATTTT.

Regarding this clone: The same CDR3 also results from other DNA sequences found in this sample. V gene TRBV5-1 combines with J gene TRBJ2-7; no reliable D call. The CDR3 has 13 residues. V lost 0 bases and J 2 bases, leaving 6 bases between the germline ends. The germline CDR1 and CDR2 sequences are SGHRS and YFSETQ. The CDR3 region is CASSLDSPYEQYF. DNA of the CDR3: TGCGCCAGCAGCTTGGACAGCCCCTACGAGCAGTACTTC.

The chain has TRBV7-9 and TRBJ2-1; 12 bases line up with TRBD2. V was pared by 2 bases and J by 5 bases, with 10 bases of the junction left unmatched. This CDR3 has 18 residues. Germline lookup yields CDR1 SEHNR and CDR2 FQNEAQ (reference sequence). The CDR3 here is CASSLHLVLAGGNNEQFF. DNA for the CDR3: TGTGCCAGCAGCTTACACTTGGTACTAGCGGGAGGCAACAATGAGCAGTTCTTC. The full variable domain, rest sourced from reference TRBV7-9 and TRBJ2-1, is DTGVSQNPRHKITKRGQNVTFRCDPISEHNRLYWYRQTLGQGPEFLTYFQNEAQLEKSRLLSDRFSAERPKGSFSTLEIQRTEQGDSAMYLCASSLHLVLAGGNNEQFFGPGTRLTVL.

There are a few counts of this clone. The chain recombines TRBV30 with TRBJ1-1; D is unresolved. Germline V gives CDR1 GTSNPN, CDR2 SVGIG (reference sequence). This CDR3 spans 11 amino acids. V lost 4 bases to trimming and J lost 5 bases, with 8 bases between them. For the CDR3, the DNA is TGTGCCTGGAAGTCGGGGACTGAAGCTTTCTTT. Encoded protein: CAWKSGTEAFF. Complete variable domain (other parts from reference TRBV30 and TRBJ1-1): SQTIHQWPATLVQPVGSPLSLECTVEGTSNPNLYWYRQAAGRGLQLLFYSVGIGQISSEVPQNLSASRPQDRQFILSSKKLLLSDSGFYLCAWKSGTEAFFGQGTRLTVV.

This chain links TRBV14 with TRBJ1-2, with D perhaps TRBD1 (6 bases). The V end was cut by 5 bases, the J end by 1 base, with 14 bases between. CDR1 is SGHDN and CDR2 is FVKESK in the germline V gene. This CDR3 comprises 15 residues. In DNA, the CDR3 is TGTGCCAGCAGCACCTTCCAGGGGAGTAACTATGGCTACACCTTC. Its translation is CASSTFQGSNYGYTF.

Only one count was recorded for this clone. This chain joins TRBV5-6 and TRBJ1-2; a possible D gene is TRBD1 (5 bases). V lost 6 bases and J lost 5, with 20 bases in between. The germline V gene has CDR1 SGHDT and CDR2 YYEEEE. CDR3 length: 15 residues. The CDR3 loop reads CASTSDQGGAYGYTF. The DNA of the CDR3 is TGTGCCAGCACCTCTGATCAGGGAGGGGCGTATGGCTACACCTTC.

The J gene is TRBJ2-7, the V gene TRBV2; D may be TRBD1 (6 bases). The CDR3 has 17 amino acids. Trimming took off 1 base at V and 3 bases at J, with 19 bases between the two ends. Germline V gives CDR1 SNHLY, CDR2 FYNNEI. In DNA form, the CDR3 reads TGTGCCAGCAGTGAAGTGGGGTGGGGACAAAGTATCTACGAGCAGTACTTC. This sequence encodes CASSEVGWGQSIYEQYF.

The chain uses TRBV3-1 (or the pseudogene TRBV3-2) and TRBJ1-1; 9 bases are shared with TRBD1. The CDR3 is 15 residues long. Germline CDR1 LGHDT, CDR2 YNNKEL (reference sequence). With V trimmed by 2 bases and J by 4 bases, 5 bases remained unmatched. This CDR3 is CASSQLGQGPTEAFF. The CDR3 DNA sequence: TGTGCCAGCAGCCAACTTGGACAGGGGCCCACTGAAGCTTTCTTT.

CDR3 coding DNA: TGTGCCAGCAGCCACTCACCGACAGGGGCAGAGACCCAGTACTTC. This translates into CASSHSPTGAETQYF. The rearrangement uses TRBV5-4 and TRBJ2-5, with 8 positions matching TRBD1. Germline V gene data show CDR1 as SGHNT and CDR2 as YYREEE (reference sequence). V lost 4 bases, J lost 4 bases, and 9 bases stayed unmatched. The CDR3 has 15 amino acids.

The chain combines TRBV24-1 with TRBJ2-3; no definite D call. Trimming shortened V by 4 bases and J by 2 bases, and 9 bases separated the two germline ends. Germline CDR1 KGHDR, CDR2 SFDVKD. The length of the CDR3 is 14 residues. CDR3: CATSESHHTDTQYF. CDR3 DNA sequence: TGTGCCACCAGTGAATCCCATCACACAGATACGCAGTATTTT.

The V and J genes are TRBV19 and TRBJ2-2; D possibly corresponds to TRBD2 (6 bases). This CDR3 contains 15 residues. Germline V gene lookup returns CDR1 LNHDA and CDR2 SQIVND (reference sequence). Trimming pared 5 bases from V and 3 bases from J, leaving 13 bases between. The CDR3 region is CASSLPGTHTGELFF. The DNA of the CDR3 is TGTGCCAGTAGTCTTCCCGGGACTCACACCGGGGAGCTGTTTTTT.

This clone was seen once. The gene calls are TRBV5-5 and TRBJ2-1; possible D gene TRBD1, 6 bases. The CDR3 covers 16 residues. The V gene's germline CDR1 is SGHKS and CDR2 YYEKEE (reference sequence). V lost 5 bases, J lost 0 bases, and 15 bases lay in between. The CDR3 loop is CASSRQVFSSYNEQFF. The CDR3 bases are TGTGCCAGCAGTCGACAGGTTTTCAGCTCCTACAATGAGCAGTTCTTC.

The V and J genes are TRBV28 and TRBJ2-1; no clear D gene. Trimming removed 11 bases from V and 4 bases from J, with 15 bases in between. The CDR3 runs to 13 residues. Germline CDR1 reads MDHEN; CDR2 reads SYDVKM. CDR3 coding DNA: TGTGCCTCAGCGTATGCGACTTACAATGAGCAGTTCTTC. This encodes CASAYATYNEQFF.

The chain carries TRBV12-3 or TRBV12-4 and TRBJ2-3; 9 bases match TRBD2. V was clipped by 9 bases and J by 4 bases; unmatched bases: 5. The CDR3 loop spans 13 amino acids. The CDR3 DNA reads as TGTGCCAGTAGCGGGAGTGCCCCAGATACGCAGTATTTT. The encoded protein is CASSGSAPDTQYF.